These 25 T cell receptor beta chains came from one sample sequenced in a study of Ad26.COV2.S vaccination and SARS-CoV-2 variants. Treatment here: roughly 20 received Ad26.COV2.S at low or high dose, single or two shots; about 5 received placebo; per-sample allocation not given. Day 63 after the first injection of vaccine or placebo was the sampling time. The assay was immunoSEQ multiplex PCR, and TCRdb's table has in-frame clones only and misses some. The repertoire holds 350,000 to 500,000 clones, approximately 89% seen once, with around 2.6% in the top ten. Sequenced here: peripheral blood, sampled in a trial of Ad26.COV2.S vaccine versus placebo. Every receptor here comes from a person between 18 and 65 years old who received the Ad26.COV2.S COVID-19 vaccine or a placebo.

This clone was seen only a few times. The chain couples TRBV5-1 to TRBJ1-1, with D possibly matching TRBD1 (6 bases). The germline V and J ends were trimmed by 2 bases and 0 bases, with 14 bases remaining between them. The CDR3 contains 16 residues. Germline CDR1 reads SGHRS; CDR2 reads YFSETQ. CDR3 protein: CASSFRQGHMNTEAFF. The CDR3 DNA reads TGCGCCAGCAGCTTCCGGCAGGGGCACATGAACACTGAAGCTTTCTTT.

The chain links TRBV7-9 to TRBJ2-5; D is perhaps TRBD1 or TRBD2 (5 bases each). Per germline, CDR1 SEHNR and CDR2 FQNEAQ (reference sequence). V shed 5 bases and J shed 2 bases, with 24 bases lying between them. This CDR3 is built from 18 residues. As DNA, the CDR3 is TGTGCCAGCAGCCCCGACATGTGGGGGAAGGCTAATCAAGAGACCCAGTACTTC. This translates into CASSPDMWGKANQETQYF.

The rearrangement joins TRBV21-1 to TRBJ2-3; the table's D call, TRBD2, was not checked against the DNA. TRBV21-1 is labeled a pseudogene. The CDR3 has 14 amino acids. The CDR3 loop is CAEPCGGYTDTQYF. The CDR3 bases are TGTGCCGAACCCTGCGGGGGATACACAGATACGCAGTATTTT.

As for this clone: At one of its ends the junction is not consistent with the germline gene, which may arise from a read error. The V call is TRBV7-2, the J call TRBJ2-5, with 10 bases fitting TRBD2. From germline, CDR1 is SGHTA and CDR2 FQGNSA. There are 15 residues in the CDR3. As DNA, the CDR3 is TGTGCCAGCAGCCTAGCGGGGGCTTACCAAGAGACCCAGTACTTC. Protein: CASSLAGAYQETQYF. Full variable domain (outside the CDR3, taken from reference TRBV7-2 and TRBJ2-5): GAGVSQSPSNKVTEKGKDVELRCDPISGHTALYWYRQSLGQGLEFLIYFQGNSAPDKSGLPSDRFSAERTGGSVSTLTIQRTQQEDSAVYLCASSLAGAYQETQYFGPGTRLLVL.

This chain joins TRBV3-1 (or the pseudogene TRBV3-2) and TRBJ2-1, with unresolved D. Trimming left V 1 base short and J 9 bases short, with 10 bases between. The germline gives CDR1 LGHDT, CDR2 YNNKEL (reference sequence). The CDR3 length is 13 residues. CDR3 sequence (DNA): TGTGCCAGCAGCCAAGGCTGGTACGGTGAGCAGTTCTTC. It translates to CASSQGWYGEQFF.

The chain joins TRBV29-1 to TRBJ1-5; D uncertain. Germline loops: CDR1 SQVTM, CDR2 ANQGSEA. V was trimmed by 4 bases and J by 4 bases, leaving 8 bases between them. The CDR3 contains 12 residues. CDR3 residues: CSVGTENQPQHF. In DNA form, the CDR3 reads TGCAGCGTTGGAACAGAGAATCAGCCCCAGCATTTT.

A single count supports this clone. The V and J genes are TRBV28 and TRBJ1-2; maybe TRBD1 (6 bases). The germline CDR1 and CDR2 sequences are MDHEN and SYDVKM. The V and J ends lost 5 bases and 8 bases respectively, with 21 bases between them. CDR3 length: 15 amino acids. CDR3 in amino acids: CASSTPAGGGGGYTF. The DNA for the CDR3 is TGTGCCAGCAGTACGCCCGCGGGAGGGGGAGGCGGCTACACCTTC.

V usage is TRBV2 and J usage is TRBJ1-2, with 10 nucleotides matching TRBD1. This CDR3 is built from 14 residues. Germline values: CDR1 SNHLY, CDR2 FYNNEI. V lost 9 bases and J lost 4; bases outside the gene matches: 8. CDR3 sequence reads: CASYRDRGSYGYTF. CDR3 DNA sequence: TGTGCCAGTTACCGGGACAGGGGAAGCTATGGCTACACCTTC.

This rearrangement joins TRBV19 to TRBJ1-3, with 10 bases identical to TRBD1. J was trimmed by 0 bases and V by 8 bases; bases with no gene match: 7. Germline CDR1 reads LNHDA; CDR2 reads SQIVND (reference sequence). The CDR3 covers 16 residues. CDR3 coding DNA: TGTGCCAGTTCTCAGACAGGGGGCCTCTCTGGAAACACCATATATTTT. Translation: CASSQTGGLSGNTIYF.

The CDR3 DNA reads TGCGCCAGCAGAAGGGACAGCCGTAATGAAAAACTGTTTTTT. Protein sequence: CASRRDSRNEKLFF. The chain combines TRBV5-1 with TRBJ1-4, with 7 bases fitting TRBD1. The ends lost 5 bases at V and 4 bases at J; junction bases unmatched: 5. Germline V gene lookup returns CDR1 SGHRS and CDR2 YFSETQ. The length of the CDR3 is 14 residues.

The CDR3 here is CASSPVETPGNNEQFF. CDR3 coding DNA: TGCGCCAGCAGCCCCGTAGAGACTCCTGGGAACAATGAGCAGTTCTTC. This chain joins TRBV4-1 and TRBJ2-1; no clear D gene. Between the trimmed V and J ends, which lost 4 bases and 5 bases, there was a span of 18 bases. This CDR3 has 16 residues. Germline CDR1 and CDR2: MGHRA and YSYEKL.

This clone was counted only a few times. The rearrangement joins TRBV2 to TRBJ1-5, with 7 bases matching TRBD1. The CDR3 contains 15 residues. V was clipped by 5 bases and J by 5 bases; unmatched bases: 9. Germline V CDR1 and CDR2: SNHLY, FYNNEI. The CDR3 here is CASSYRTGQDQPQHF. The DNA of the CDR3 is TGTGCCAGCAGTTACAGGACAGGCCAGGATCAGCCCCAGCATTTT.

The table lists this clone with many counts. The V and J genes are TRBV30 and TRBJ1-2; the D gene is possibly TRBD1 (5 bases). Germline-derived CDR1 and CDR2 are GTSNPN and SVGIG (reference sequence). V gave up 2 bases and J gave up 0 bases, with 16 bases separating them. CDR3 length: 16 residues. CDR3 sequence (DNA): TGTGCCTGGAGTTTAAAAGGGACTGTAGCTAACTATGGCTACACCTTC. Protein sequence: CAWSLKGTVANYGYTF. Filled out from reference TRBV30 and TRBJ1-2, the complete variable domain reads SQTIHQWPATLVQPVGSPLSLECTVEGTSNPNLYWYRQAAGRGLQLLFYSVGIGQISSEVPQNLSASRPQDRQFILSSKKLLLSDSGFYLCAWSLKGTVANYGYTFGSGTRLTVV.

The rearrangement uses TRBV10-3 and TRBJ2-2; D is undetermined. The ends were cut back, 9 bases at V and 5 bases at J, with 19 bases in the middle. This CDR3 contains 15 residues. CDR1 is ENHRY, CDR2 SYGVKD, per germline. The CDR3 sequence is CAIRRASPGTGELFF. CDR3 coding DNA: TGTGCCATTCGACGGGCCTCCCCTGGGACCGGGGAGCTGTTTTTT.

CDR3 DNA sequence: TGTGCCAGCACTCCGGACTTGAACACTGAAGCTTTCTTT. This sequence encodes CASTPDLNTEAFF. The rearrangement links TRBV18 to TRBJ1-1; D remains unclear. Germline loops: CDR1 KGHSH, CDR2 LQKENI. Trimming removed 8 bases from V and 0 bases from J, with 10 bases in between. The CDR3 loop spans 13 amino acids.

The chain links TRBV4-1 to TRBJ2-7; TRBD1 matches 11 bases. The CDR3 loop spans 14 amino acids. The germline CDR1 and CDR2 sequences are MGHRA and YSYEKL. With V trimmed by 5 bases and J by 4 bases, 4 bases remained unmatched. The CDR3 coding sequence is TGCGCCAGCAGCTCTCGGGACAGGGGGTACGAGCAGTACTTC. Protein: CASSSRDRGYEQYF.

The chain employs TRBV5-1 and TRBJ2-3; D might be TRBD2 (5 bases). The CDR3 covers 16 residues. CDR1 SGHRS and CDR2 YFSETQ come from the germline V gene. V lost 4 bases and J 3 bases, leaving 18 bases between the germline ends. CDR3 protein: CASSLRTGGRTDTQYF. The DNA of the CDR3 is TGCGCCAGCAGCCTGAGGACTGGCGGGCGAACAGATACGCAGTATTTT.

J is TRBJ2-7 and V is TRBV20-1; TRBD1 matches at 10 bases. The CDR3 is 14 residues long. The V gene's germline CDR1 is DFQATT and CDR2 SNEGSKA (reference sequence). The trim removed 3 bases at V and 4 bases at J, leaving 6 bases unmatched. DNA of the CDR3: TGCAGTGCTAGTCGACAGGGGGCTCTTTACGAGCAGTACTTC. This encodes CSASRQGALYEQYF.

V usage is TRBV7-9 and J usage is TRBJ2-4; unclear D gene. The V gene's germline CDR1 is SEHNR and CDR2 FQNEAQ (reference sequence). The CDR3 covers 15 residues. Trimming took off 2 bases at V and 7 bases at J, with 15 bases between the two ends. CDR3: CASSLLGPSGNIQYF. CDR3 nucleotide sequence: TGTGCCAGCAGCTTACTGGGCCCCTCCGGGAACATTCAGTACTTC.

The chain joins TRBV7-9 to TRBJ1-2; D is undetermined. The CDR3 is made up of 15 amino acids. Trimming pared 2 bases from V and 8 bases from J, leaving 18 bases between. Germline CDR1 reads SEHNR; CDR2 reads FQNEAQ (reference sequence). The CDR3 region is CASSLMGSRLSGYTF. Written as DNA, the CDR3 is TGTGCCAGCAGCTTAATGGGCAGCCGTCTTTCAGGCTACACCTTC.

J is TRBJ1-1 and V is TRBV28, with no clear D. Germline loops: CDR1 MDHEN, CDR2 SYDVKM. CDR3 size: 15 residues. V was trimmed by 6 bases and J by 1 base, leaving 15 bases between them. CDR3 in DNA: TGTGCCAGCAGCTCCCAAGGGCGATGGAACACTGAAGCTTTCTTT. This translates into CASSSQGRWNTEAFF.

This clone was seen a single time. V and J are TRBV13 and TRBJ1-4; 7 nucleotides line up with TRBD1. This CDR3 spans 12 amino acids. V was clipped by 1 base and J by 13 bases; unmatched bases: 3. Germline V gives CDR1 PRHDT, CDR2 FYEKMQ (reference sequence). The CDR3, as DNA: TGTGCCAGCAGCTTAGAAGGGGGCCGACTGTTTTTT. Protein: CASSLEGGRLFF.

V is TRBV7-9 and J is TRBJ2-7; 7 bases line up with TRBD1. Germline loops: CDR1 SEHNR, CDR2 FQNEAQ (reference sequence). V was pared by 4 bases and J by 5 bases, with 5 bases of the junction left unmatched. The CDR3 spans 13 residues. In DNA form, the CDR3 reads TGTGCCAGCAGCTCAGGGGGTAGTCACGAGCAGTACTTC. Its translation: CASSSGGSHEQYF.

CDR3 protein: CASSLGAGNYGYTF. The DNA for the CDR3 is TGTGCCAGCAGCTTAGGGGCAGGGAACTATGGCTACACCTTC. The gene calls are TRBV7-3 and TRBJ1-2; possible D gene TRBD1, 5 bases. Trimming shortened V by 2 bases and J by 2 bases, and 9 bases separated the two germline ends. This CDR3 is built from 14 residues. In germline, CDR1 is SGHTA, CDR2 FQGTGA.

The gene calls are TRBV5-1 and TRBJ1-1; TRBD1 might be the D (6 bases). Germline assignment: CDR1 SGHRS and CDR2 YFSETQ. Between the trimmed V and J ends, which lost 4 bases and 5 bases, there was a span of 18 bases. CDR3 length: 15 residues. CDR3 DNA: TGCGCCAGCAGCCTGGGACCCGGGGGGCGGACTGAAGCTTTCTTT. Its protein is CASSLGPGGRTEAFF.